This T cell receptor beta chain was found in a study of CD8 T cells in ankylosing spondylitis. Study outcomes and limitations: Enrichment of disease-linked clones was reportedly significant in matched ankylosing spondylitis synovial fluid. CD8+ cells made up the disease-linked clones, which were relatively rare in peripheral blood. Ankylosing spondylitis blood appeared to be characterized by a TCR beta motif of several highly homologous variants. Earlier studies detected some motif variants in reactive arthritis synovial fluid and blood.

TCRdb re-called the 5' RACE reads through MiXCR, storing one row per CDR3 protein. In the table there are nearly 350,000 distinct CDR3 sequences, approximately 15% of which are singletons. The CDR3 loop spans 13 amino acids. CDR1 is ENHRY and CDR2 is SYGVKD in the germline V gene. V was pared by 6 bases and J by 0 bases, with 8 bases between. The sample holds a few counts of this clonotype. Its antigen is as yet unknown. The receptor was isolated from a male donor with ankylosing spondylitis or in good health (not recorded which). Sequenced input: blood, either unsorted or a sorted T cell fraction (not recorded which). V is TRBV10-3 and J is TRBJ1-2; no firm D call. CDR3 protein: CAIRDHSNYGYTF. CDR3 bases: TGTGCCATCAGGGACCATTCTAACTATGGCTACACCTTC.